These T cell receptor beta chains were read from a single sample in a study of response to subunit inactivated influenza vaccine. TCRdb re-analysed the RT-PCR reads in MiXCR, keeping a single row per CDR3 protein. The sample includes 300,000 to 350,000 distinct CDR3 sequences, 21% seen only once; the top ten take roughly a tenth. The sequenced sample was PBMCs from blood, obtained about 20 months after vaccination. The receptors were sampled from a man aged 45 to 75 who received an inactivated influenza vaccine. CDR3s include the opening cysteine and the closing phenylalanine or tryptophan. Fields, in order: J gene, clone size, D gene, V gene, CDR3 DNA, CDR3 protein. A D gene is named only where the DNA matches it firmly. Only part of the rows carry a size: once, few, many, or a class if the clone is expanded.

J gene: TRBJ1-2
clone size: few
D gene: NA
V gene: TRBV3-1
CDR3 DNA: TGTGCCAGCAAGGAGGACGGCCCTCCCTATGGCTACACCTTC
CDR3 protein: CASKEDGPPYGYTF

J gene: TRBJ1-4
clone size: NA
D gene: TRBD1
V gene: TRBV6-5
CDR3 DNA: TGTGCCAGCAGTACTGGACAGGGGGCGGCCGGAGAAAAACTGTTTTTT
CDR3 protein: CASSTGQGAAGEKLFF

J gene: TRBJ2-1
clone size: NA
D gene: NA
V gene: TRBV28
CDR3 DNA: TGTGCCAGCAGTACTTGGGATTACAATGAGCAGTTCTTC
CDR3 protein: CASSTWDYNEQFF

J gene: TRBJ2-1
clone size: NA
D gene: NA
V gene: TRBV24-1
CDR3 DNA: TGTGCCACCAGTGATTGGGATAGCGGCTCCTACAATGAGCAGTTCTTC
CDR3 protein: CATSDWDSGSYNEQFF

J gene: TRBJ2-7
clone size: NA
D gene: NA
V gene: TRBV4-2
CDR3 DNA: TGTGCCAGCAGCCATAACCAGGGGTACGAGCAGTACTTC
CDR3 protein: CASSHNQGYEQYF

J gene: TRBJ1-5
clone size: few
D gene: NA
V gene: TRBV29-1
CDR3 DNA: TGCAGTGCCGGAGACGCACTGAATCAGCCCCAGCATTTT
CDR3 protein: CSAGDALNQPQHF

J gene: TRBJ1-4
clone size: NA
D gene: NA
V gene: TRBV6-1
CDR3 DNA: TGTGCCAGCAGTCGAGGGGCGAATGAAAAACTGTTTTTT
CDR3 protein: CASSRGANEKLFF

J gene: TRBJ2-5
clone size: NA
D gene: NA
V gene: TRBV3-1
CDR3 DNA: TGTGCCAGCAGTCCCCGGATGGGCCAAGAGACCCAGTACTTC
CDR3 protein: CASSPRMGQETQYF

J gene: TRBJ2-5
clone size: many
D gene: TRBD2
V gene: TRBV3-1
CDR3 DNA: TGTGCCAGCAGCCCTCGACAGAAACTAGCGGGAGAGACCCAGTACTTC
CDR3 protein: CASSPRQKLAGETQYF

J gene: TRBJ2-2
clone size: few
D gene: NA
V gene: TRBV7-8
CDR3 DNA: TGTGCCAGCAGCTTAGTCATACCCAAGGGTGTTAAGCTGTTTTTT
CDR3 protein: CASSLVIPKGVKLFF

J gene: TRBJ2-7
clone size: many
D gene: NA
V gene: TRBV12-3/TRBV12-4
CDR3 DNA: TGTGCCAGCAGCCTCCTGGGGTACGAGCAGTACTTC
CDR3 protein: CASSLLGYEQYF

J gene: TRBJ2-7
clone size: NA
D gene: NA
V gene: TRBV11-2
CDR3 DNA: TGTGCCAGCAGCTTCCCGGACAGTCCCTACGAGCAGTACTTC
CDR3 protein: CASSFPDSPYEQYF

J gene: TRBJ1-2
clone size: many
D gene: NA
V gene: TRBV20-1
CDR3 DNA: TGCAGTGCTAGAGATCCCATCTTACAGGGTGGCGGCTACACCTTC
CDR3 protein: CSARDPILQGGGYTF

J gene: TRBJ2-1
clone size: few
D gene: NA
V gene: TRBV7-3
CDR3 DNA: TGTGCCAGCAGCTGGGACCCGGCAGGGAATGAGCAGTTCTTC
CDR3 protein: CASSWDPAGNEQFF

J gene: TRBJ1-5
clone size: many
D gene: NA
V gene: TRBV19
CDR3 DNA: TGTGCCACCACAGGGAAGGGACAGCCCCAGCATTTT
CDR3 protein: CATTGKGQPQHF

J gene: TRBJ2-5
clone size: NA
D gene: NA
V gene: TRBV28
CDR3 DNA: TGTGCCAGTCAGGGGCTAGCGGAGATCCACCAAGAGACCCAGTACTTC
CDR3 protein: CASQGLAEIHQETQYF

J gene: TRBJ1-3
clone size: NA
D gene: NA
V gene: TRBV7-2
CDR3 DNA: TGTGCCAGCAGCTTTGGGGTTATGGGGGACACCATATATTTT
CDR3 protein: CASSFGVMGDTIYF

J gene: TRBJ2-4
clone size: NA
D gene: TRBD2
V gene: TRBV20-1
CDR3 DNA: TGCAGTGCTCGGACTAGCGGAAAAAACATTCAGTACTTC
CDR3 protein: CSARTSGKNIQYF

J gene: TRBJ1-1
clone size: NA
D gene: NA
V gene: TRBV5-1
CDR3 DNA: TGCGCCAGCAGCACCCCGGGGGCTGAAGCTTTCTTT
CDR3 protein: CASSTPGAEAFF

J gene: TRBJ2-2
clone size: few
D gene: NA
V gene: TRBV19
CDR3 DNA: TGTGCCAGTAGTATAGACCCGCGGACAGTTATCGCCGGGGAGCTGTTTTTT
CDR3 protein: CASSIDPRTVIAGELFF

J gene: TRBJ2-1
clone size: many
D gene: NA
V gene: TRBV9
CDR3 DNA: TGTGCCAGCAGCGTTGGGGGGACTCAACAAAATGAGCAGTTCTTC
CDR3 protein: CASSVGGTQQNEQFF

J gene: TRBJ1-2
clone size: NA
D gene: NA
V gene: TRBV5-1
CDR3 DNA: TGCGCCAGCAGCTTGGACGGACAGACTAACTATGGCGACACCTTC
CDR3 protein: CASSLDGQTNYGDTF

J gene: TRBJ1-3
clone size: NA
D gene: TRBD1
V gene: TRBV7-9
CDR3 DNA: TGTGCCAGCAGCTTGCGGGACAGCCCAGCTGGAAACACCATATATTTT
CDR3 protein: CASSLRDSPAGNTIYF

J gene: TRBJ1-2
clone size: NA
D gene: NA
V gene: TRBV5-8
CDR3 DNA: TGTGCCAGCAGCTCCCGACAACCGCGAGACTATGGCTACACCTTC
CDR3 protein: CASSSRQPRDYGYTF

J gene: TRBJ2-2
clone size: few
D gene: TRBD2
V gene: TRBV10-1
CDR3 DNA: TGCGCCAGCAGTTGTACACCGGGACTAGAGAACACCGGGGAGCTGTTTTTT
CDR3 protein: CASSCTPGLENTGELFF

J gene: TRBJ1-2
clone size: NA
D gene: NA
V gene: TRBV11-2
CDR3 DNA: TGTGCCAGCAGCTTAGACAGCCGCTGCACCTTC
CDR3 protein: CASSLDSRCTF

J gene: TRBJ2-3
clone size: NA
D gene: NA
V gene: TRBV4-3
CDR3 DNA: TGCGCCAGCAGCCAAGACCGGAACACGCAGTATTTT
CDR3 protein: CASSQDRNTQYF

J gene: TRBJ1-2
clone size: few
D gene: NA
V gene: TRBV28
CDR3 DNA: TGTGCCAGCATAGGGGGGGGCGCGGGGTATGGCTACACCTTC
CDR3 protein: CASIGGGAGYGYTF

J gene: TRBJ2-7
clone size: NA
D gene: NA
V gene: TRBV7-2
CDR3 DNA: TGTGCCAGCAGCTTCTCGCAGGGCCCCACTTACGAGCAGTACTTC
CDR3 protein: CASSFSQGPTYEQYF

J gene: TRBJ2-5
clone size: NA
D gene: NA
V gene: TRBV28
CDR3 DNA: TGTGCCAGCCTTTGGTGGAGCCGTTTCCAAGAGACCCAGTACTTC
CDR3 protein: CASLWWSRFQETQYF

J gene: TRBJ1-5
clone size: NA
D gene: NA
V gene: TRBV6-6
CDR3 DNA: TGCGCGGCAGGGTTCAATCAGCCCCAGCATTTT
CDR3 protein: CAAGFNQPQHF

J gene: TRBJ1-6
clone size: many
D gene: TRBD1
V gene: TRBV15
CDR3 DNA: TGTGCCACCAGCAGAGGGAACAGGGGGCTATATTCACCCCTCCACTTT
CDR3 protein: CATSRGNRGLYSPLHF

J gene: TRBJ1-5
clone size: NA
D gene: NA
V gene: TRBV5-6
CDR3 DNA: TGTGCCAGCAGCTTGAACAGGGACGGCAATCAGCCCCAGCATTTT
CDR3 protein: CASSLNRDGNQPQHF

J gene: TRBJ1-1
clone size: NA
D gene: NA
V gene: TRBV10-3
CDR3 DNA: TGTGCCATCAGTGAAAAGGGGTGGAACACTGAAGCTTTCTTT
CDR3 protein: CAISEKGWNTEAFF

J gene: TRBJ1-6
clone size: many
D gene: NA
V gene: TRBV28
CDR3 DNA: TGTGCCAGCAGTTTACTTCGGGGTTTTGATAATTCACCCCTCCACTTT
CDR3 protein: CASSLLRGFDNSPLHF

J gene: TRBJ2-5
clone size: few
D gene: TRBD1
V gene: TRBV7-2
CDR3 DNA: TGTGCCAGCAGCCTCGACAGGGGGCCGGAAAAGACCCAGTACTTC
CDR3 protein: CASSLDRGPEKTQYF

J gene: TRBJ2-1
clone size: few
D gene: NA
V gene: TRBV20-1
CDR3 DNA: TGCAGTGCTAGCATCGGGACGACCACAAATGAGCAGTTCTTC
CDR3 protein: CSASIGTTTNEQFF

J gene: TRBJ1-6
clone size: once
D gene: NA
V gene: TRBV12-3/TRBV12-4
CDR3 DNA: TGTGCCAGCAAGGGCCTAGGGGCCTCGGATTCACCCCTCCACTTT
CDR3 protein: CASKGLGASDSPLHF

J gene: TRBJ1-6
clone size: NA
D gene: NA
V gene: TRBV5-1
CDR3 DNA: TGCGCCAGCAGCGTTGGGCCTATCACAGGGAATTTAGAATCACCCCTCCACTTT
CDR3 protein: CASSVGPITGNLESPLHF

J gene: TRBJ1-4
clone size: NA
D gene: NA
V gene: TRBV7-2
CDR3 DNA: TGTGCCAGCAGTTCAGACTGGAATGAAAAACTGTTTTTT
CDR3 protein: CASSSDWNEKLFF

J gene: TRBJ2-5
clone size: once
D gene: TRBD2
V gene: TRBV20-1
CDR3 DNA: TGCAGTGCTAGAGCTGTGACTAGCGGGTCGGAGACCCAGTACTTC
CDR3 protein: CSARAVTSGSETQYF

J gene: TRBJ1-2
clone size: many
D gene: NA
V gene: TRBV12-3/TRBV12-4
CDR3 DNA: TGTGCCAGCAGTTTAAAACAGACCTATGGCTACACCTTC
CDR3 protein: CASSLKQTYGYTF

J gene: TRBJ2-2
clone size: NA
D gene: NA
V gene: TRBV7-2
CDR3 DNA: TGTGCCAGCAGCTTAGACAGGCGGAACACCGGGGAGCTGTTTTTT
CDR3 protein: CASSLDRRNTGELFF

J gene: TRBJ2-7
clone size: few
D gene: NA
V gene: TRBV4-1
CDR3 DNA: TGCGCCAGCAGCCAAGAATTCGGCGAATACGAGCAGTACTTC
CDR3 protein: CASSQEFGEYEQYF

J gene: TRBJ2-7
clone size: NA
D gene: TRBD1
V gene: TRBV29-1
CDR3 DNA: TGCAGCGTCGGTCGTGGGACAGGGGGCCTCCACGAGCAGTACTTC
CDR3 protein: CSVGRGTGGLHEQYF

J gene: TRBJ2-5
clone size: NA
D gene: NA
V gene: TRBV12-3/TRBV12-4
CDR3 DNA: TGTGCCAGCAGAGCCCAGGGGGAGACCCAGTACTTC
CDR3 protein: CASRAQGETQYF

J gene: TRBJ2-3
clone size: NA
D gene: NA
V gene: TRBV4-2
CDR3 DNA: TGTGCCAGCAGCCAAGATGAGGCTGCCGGGGGAGATACGCAGTATTTT
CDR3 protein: CASSQDEAAGGDTQYF

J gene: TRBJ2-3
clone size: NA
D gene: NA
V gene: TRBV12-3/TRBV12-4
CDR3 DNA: TGTGCCAGCAGTTCCGGGACTCTTACCTTAGATACGCAGTATTTT
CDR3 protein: CASSSGTLTLDTQYF